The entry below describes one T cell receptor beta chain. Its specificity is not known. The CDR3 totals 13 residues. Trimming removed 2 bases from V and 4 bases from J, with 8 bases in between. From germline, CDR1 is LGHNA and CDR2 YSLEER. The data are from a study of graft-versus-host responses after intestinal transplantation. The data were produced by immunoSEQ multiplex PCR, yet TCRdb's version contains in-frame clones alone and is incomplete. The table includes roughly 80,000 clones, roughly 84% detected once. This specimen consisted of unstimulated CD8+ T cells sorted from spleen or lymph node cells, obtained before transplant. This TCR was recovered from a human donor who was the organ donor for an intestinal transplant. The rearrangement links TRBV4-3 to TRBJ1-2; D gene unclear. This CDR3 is CASSQWEGYGYTF. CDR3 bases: TGCGCCAGCAGCCAATGGGAGGGCTATGGCTACACCTTC.